These 23 T cell receptor beta chains were sequenced from one sample in a study of early T cells in non-severe SARS-CoV-2 infection (dated by TCRdb to 2020 to 2022). Libraries were built with 5' RACE. Sequencer: NextSeq 500. TCRdb redid the processing of the public reads, applying fastp at Q25 and MiXCR, and retained in-frame beta chains. Rows merge per CDR3 protein into single entries with the most common DNA and genes. The sample data list around 40,000 distinct CDR3 sequences, and around 6.3% of these were observed just once. 5% to 7% of the sample goes to the ten largest clones. Sequenced: whole blood. The receptors stem from an adult who was a healthcare worker with PCR-confirmed SARS-CoV-2 infection or an uninfected control (not recorded which).

The chain uses TRBV5-1 and TRBJ2-2; D uncertain. Germline CDR1 and CDR2: SGHRS and YFSETQ. The ends were cut back, 0 bases at V and 0 bases at J, with 6 bases in the middle. This CDR3 has 15 amino acids. CDR3 loop: CASSLEGTNTGELFF. The CDR3 DNA follows: TGCGCCAGCAGCTTGGAAGGGACGAACACCGGGGAGCTGTTTTTT.

The rearrangement links TRBV7-6 to TRBJ2-7, with 8 bases fitting TRBD2. The V gene end was trimmed by 3 bases and the J gene end by 2 bases; junction bases not matched to a gene: 6. Germline V gene sequence: CDR1 SGHVS, CDR2 FNYEAQ. The length of the CDR3 is 15 residues. For the CDR3, the DNA is TGTGCCAGCAGCTTTCACGGGAGGGGGACCTACGAGCAGTACTTC. It yields the protein CASSFHGRGTYEQYF. The variable domain in full, with the rest retrieved from reference TRBV7-6 and TRBJ2-7, is GAGVSQSPRYKVTKRGQDVALRCDPISGHVSLYWYRQALGQGPEFLTYFNYEAQQDKSGLPNDRFSAERPEGSISTLTIQRTEQRDSAMYRCASSFHGRGTYEQYFGPGTRLTVT.

Ten or more counts support this clonotype. The CDR3 region is CAISEARVTAYEQYF. DNA of the CDR3: TGTGCCATCAGTGAGGCCAGGGTAACCGCCTACGAGCAGTACTTC. The gene calls are TRBV10-3 and TRBJ2-7; D possibly corresponds to TRBD1 (5 bases). V dropped 2 bases and J dropped 2 bases, with 13 bases sitting between them. The CDR3 is 15 amino acids. The germline V gene has CDR1 ENHRY and CDR2 SYGVKD.

This clonotype was counted at least ten times. This chain joins TRBV5-5 and TRBJ1-5; D uncertain. With 1 base removed from V and 4 bases from J, the gap between germline ends came to 12 bases. The V gene's germline CDR1 is SGHKS and CDR2 YYEKEE (reference sequence). There are 15 residues in the CDR3. The CDR3 spells CASSLWSNGNQPQHF. CDR3 DNA sequence: TGTGCCAGCAGCTTGTGGAGTAACGGGAATCAGCCCCAGCATTTT.

The chain joins TRBV6-2 or TRBV6-3 to TRBJ2-7; D perhaps matches TRBD2 (5 bases). The CDR3 consists of 11 residues. The V end was cut by 8 bases, the J end by 4 bases, with 9 bases between. Germline values: CDR1 MNHEY, CDR2 SVGEGT. The CDR3 nucleotides read TGTGCCAGCGGGAGAGCTTACGAGCAGTACTTC. Protein product: CASGRAYEQYF.

This clonotype was seen ten or more times. The chain is built from TRBV20-1 and TRBJ1-1; 7 bases are shared with TRBD1. Germline CDR1 and CDR2: DFQATT and SNEGSKA (reference sequence). The CDR3 has 15 amino acids. V lost 2 bases and J lost 4; bases outside the gene matches: 10. CDR3 bases: TGCAGTGCTAGACCCCTAGACAGGGCTACCACTGAAGCTTTCTTT. This encodes CSARPLDRATTEAFF.

The chain is built from TRBV6-6 and TRBJ2-7; D gene ambiguous. The V end lost 6 bases, the J end lost 5 bases, and 11 bases lay between the germline ends. Germline values: CDR1 MNHNY, CDR2 SVGAGI (reference sequence). The CDR3 consists of 12 residues. Here the CDR3 reads CASRRDFHEQYF. CDR3 DNA: TGTGCCAGCAGGCGCGATTTCCACGAGCAGTACTTC.

At least ten counts were recorded for this clonotype. This chain connects TRBV6-2 or TRBV6-3 to TRBJ1-5; D possibly corresponds to TRBD1 (5 bases). The V gene's germline CDR1 is MNHEY and CDR2 SVGEGT. The CDR3 spans 12 residues. Trimming took 7 bases from V and 5 from J, leaving 9 bases between them. The CDR3 coding sequence is TGTGCCAGCACAGGGTCGGATCAGCCCCAGCATTTT. The encoded protein is CASTGSDQPQHF.

This clonotype was recorded at least ten times. This chain links TRBV20-1 with TRBJ2-3; D is unresolved. CDR1 is DFQATT, CDR2 SNEGSKA, per germline (reference sequence). The germline V and J ends were trimmed by 1 base and 2 bases, with 10 bases remaining between them. This CDR3 spans 14 amino acids. This CDR3 reads CSARGRYLTDTQYF. CDR3 nucleotide sequence: TGCAGTGCTAGAGGGCGGTACCTCACAGATACGCAGTATTTT.

This clonotype was observed many times. The chain combines TRBV25-1 with TRBJ2-1; D is unclear. The germline V gene encodes CDR1 MGHDK and CDR2 SYGVNS. The CDR3 covers 16 residues. V shed 1 base and J shed 0 bases, with 10 bases lying between them. The CDR3 coding sequence is TGTGCCAGCAGTGAATTTGGGATAGGCTCCTACAATGAGCAGTTCTTC. Encoded protein: CASSEFGIGSYNEQFF.

In the case of this clonotype: A single base separates this from a much larger clone, so it may be a read error. The rearrangement links TRBV4-1 to TRBJ2-1; the D is unclear. The CDR3 runs to 16 residues. The germline gives CDR1 MGHRA, CDR2 YSYEKL. In nucleotides, the CDR3 is TGCGCCAGCAGACAAGTAGGGCGGCGCAGTTACAATGAGCAGTTCTTC. Translation: CASRQVGRRSYNEQFF.

The V and J genes are TRBV7-3 and TRBJ2-3; D not resolved. CDR3 length: 13 residues. In germline, CDR1 is SGHTA, CDR2 FQGTGA. V was cut by 4 bases and J by 14 bases, with 19 bases left in between. CDR3 region: CASSSKDSDRRYF. The CDR3 region has the DNA TGTGCCAGCAGCTCTAAAGACTCCGACCGCCGGTATTTT. Supplemented by reference TRBV7-3 and TRBJ2-3, the full variable domain reads GAGVSQTPSNKVTEKGKYVELRCDPISGHTALYWYRQSLGQGPEFLIYFQGTGAADDSGLPNDRFFAVRPEGSVSTLKIQRTERGDSAVYLCASSSKDSDRRYFGPGTRLTVL.

The V call is TRBV5-1, the J call TRBJ2-3, with D hard to call. V was trimmed by 0 bases and J by 1 base, leaving 21 bases between them. CDR3 length: 19 amino acids. Germline V gene sequence: CDR1 SGHRS, CDR2 YFSETQ. In DNA, the CDR3 is TGCGCCAGCAGCTTGGATGCTCGCGTGGACGTTTTAGGCACAGATACGCAGTATTTT. This sequence encodes CASSLDARVDVLGTDTQYF. Full variable domain (remainder filled in from reference TRBV5-1 and TRBJ2-3): KAGVTQTPRYLIKTRGQQVTLSCSPISGHRSVSWYQQTPGQGLQFLFEYFSETQRNKGNFPGRFSGRQFSNSRSEMNVSTLELGDSALYLCASSLDARVDVLGTDTQYFGPGTRLTVL.

This clonotype was counted many times. The V call is TRBV4-3, the J call TRBJ2-7; TRBD2 might be the D (6 bases). V was clipped by 0 bases and J by 5 bases, with 8 bases between them. Germline CDR1 is LGHNA and CDR2 is YSLEER. This CDR3 comprises 13 residues. CDR3 amino acids: CASSQDPGDEQYF. CDR3 DNA: TGCGCCAGCAGCCAAGACCCGGGGGACGAGCAGTACTTC.

This clonotype was counted many times. The chain employs TRBV12-3 or TRBV12-4 and TRBJ2-1, with 8 nucleotides matching TRBD2. V lost 3 bases and J lost 7; bases outside the gene matches: 8. CDR3 length: 15 amino acids. DNA of the CDR3: TGTGCCAGCAGTTTCGGAGCGGGAGAAAGGAATGAGCAGTTCTTC. Translated, it gives CASSFGAGERNEQFF.

V usage is TRBV7-9 and J usage is TRBJ2-7; D may match TRBD1 or TRBD2 (5 bases each). V dropped 1 base and J dropped 6 bases, with 7 bases sitting between them. Germline CDR1 is SEHNR and CDR2 is FQNEAQ (reference sequence). The CDR3 runs to 12 residues. The CDR3 nucleotides are TGTGCCAGCAGCTTAGGAGGGGCCGAGCAGTACTTC. This encodes CASSLGGAEQYF.

This clonotype was counted many times. The chain employs TRBV7-9 and TRBJ2-1; no firm D call. V was trimmed by 6 bases and J by 15 bases, leaving 15 bases between them. The length of the CDR3 is 11 residues. Germline V gene lookup returns CDR1 SEHNR and CDR2 FQNEAQ (reference sequence). DNA for the CDR3: TGTGCCAGCAGTATTACGGACGTCCCGTTCTTC. Translating gives CASSITDVPFF.

The gene calls are TRBV12-3 or TRBV12-4 and TRBJ2-5, with TRBD2 matching over 13 bases. This CDR3 spans 18 amino acids. V was pared by 3 bases and J by 2 bases, with 9 bases of the junction left unmatched. The CDR3 DNA follows: TGTGCCAGCAGTTTTGGCCTGGGACTAGCGGGGAAACAAGAGACCCAGTACTTC. It is translated as CASSFGLGLAGKQETQYF.

In this sample, this clonotype turned up a few times. The chain uses TRBV20-1 and TRBJ2-1; D is possibly TRBD1 or TRBD2 (6 bases each). V was pared by 3 bases and J by 2 bases, with 14 bases between. CDR1 DFQATT and CDR2 SNEGSKA come from the germline V gene (reference sequence). The CDR3 is 15 residues long. The CDR3 here is CSASLRRGTYNEQFF. CDR3 DNA sequence: TGCAGTGCTAGTTTGCGGAGGGGGACCTACAATGAGCAGTTCTTC.

This clonotype was counted many times. This rearrangement joins TRBV4-1 to TRBJ2-3, with 9 bases lining up with TRBD1. Unmatched junction bases numbered 6, after V lost 3 bases and J lost 5 bases. The CDR3 is made up of 15 amino acids. Germline CDR1 is MGHRA and CDR2 is YSYEKL. CDR3 nucleotide sequence: TGCGCCAGCAGCCATGAGGGACAGGGTGGAGATACGCAGTATTTT. This sequence encodes CASSHEGQGGDTQYF.

The chain links TRBV28 to TRBJ1-1, with D maybe TRBD1 (6 bases). The germline gives CDR1 MDHEN, CDR2 SYDVKM. V was trimmed by 2 bases and J by 5 bases, leaving 15 bases between them. The CDR3 is 15 amino acids. CDR3 region: CASSLVGRGITEAFF. The DNA of the CDR3 is TGTGCCAGCAGTTTAGTCGGCAGGGGCATAACTGAAGCTTTCTTT.

In its sample, this clonotype was seen many times. The chain links TRBV5-5 to TRBJ1-6; no firm D call. Per the germline V gene, CDR1 is SGHKS and CDR2 is YYEKEE (reference sequence). The CDR3 runs to 16 residues. Trimming removed 0 bases at V and 1 base at J, with 8 bases between. CDR3 loop: CASSLASGSYNSPLHF. CDR3 sequence (DNA): TGTGCCAGCAGCTTGGCCTCGGGGTCCTATAATTCACCCCTCCACTTT. Using reference TRBV5-5 and TRBJ1-6 for the parts outside the CDR3, the full variable domain is DAGVTQSPTHLIKTRGQQVTLRCSPISGHKSVSWYQQVLGQGPQFIFQYYEKEERGRGNFPDRFSARQFPNYSSELNVNALLLGDSALYLCASSLASGSYNSPLHFGNGTRLTVT.

This clonotype was seen a few times. The rearrangement uses TRBV5-1 and TRBJ2-3; D is ambiguous. The CDR3 runs 13 residues. V was cut by 5 bases and J by 3 bases, with 10 bases left in between. Per the germline V gene, CDR1 is SGHRS and CDR2 is YFSETQ. The CDR3, as DNA: TGCGCCAGCAGGTCTCTCCCTACAGATACGCAGTATTTT. This encodes CASRSLPTDTQYF.